The rows below give T cell receptor beta chains drawn from one sample of a study of blood T cell repertoires in COVID-19. The method was immunoSEQ multiplex PCR; TCRdb's version includes in-frame clones alone and lacks a portion of them. The table has 260,000 or so clones, 84% seen once. The specimen sequenced was peripheral blood. All receptors come from a human donor in a cohort sampled during active COVID-19. The CDR3 runs from the conserved cysteine through the conserved F or W. Fields, in order: CDR3 DNA, CDR3 protein, clone size, J gene, D gene, V gene. D genes are given only for firm matches. Where a row states a size, it is once, few, many or the class of an expanded clone; other rows omit it.

CDR3 DNA: TGCAGCGTTGCCTTCGCGAACACCGGGGAGCTGTTTTTT
CDR3 protein: CSVAFANTGELFF
clone size: -
J gene: TRBJ2-2
D gene: -
V gene: TRBV29-1

CDR3 DNA: TGTGCCTCAAACAGGGGGAGAACAGATACGCAGTATTTT
CDR3 protein: CASNRGRTDTQYF
clone size: once
J gene: TRBJ2-3
D gene: TRBD1
V gene: TRBV19

CDR3 DNA: TGCGCCAGCAGCACGGGACAGGGTAGGGCTGAAGCTTTCTTT
CDR3 protein: CASSTGQGRAEAFF
clone size: -
J gene: TRBJ1-1
D gene: TRBD1
V gene: TRBV5-1

CDR3 DNA: TGTGCCAGCAGCCTTACAGAGAACTATGGCTACACCTTC
CDR3 protein: CASSLTENYGYTF
clone size: -
J gene: TRBJ1-2
D gene: -
V gene: TRBV12-3/TRBV12-4

CDR3 DNA: TGCGCCAGTTCTCTGACGGGTCCTTCCAATGAGCAGTTCTTC
CDR3 protein: CASSLTGPSNEQFF
clone size: few
J gene: TRBJ2-1
D gene: -
V gene: TRBV10-1

CDR3 DNA: TGTGCCAGCAGTTACCCGGGACTACTCTACGAGCAGTACTTC
CDR3 protein: CASSYPGLLYEQYF
clone size: -
J gene: TRBJ2-7
D gene: TRBD2
V gene: TRBV6-2/TRBV6-3

CDR3 DNA: TGTGCCAGCAGCTTGGGAGGGACAGTGAATTCACCCCTCCACTTT
CDR3 protein: CASSLGGTVNSPLHF
clone size: few
J gene: TRBJ1-6
D gene: TRBD1
V gene: TRBV5-5

CDR3 DNA: TGCGCCAGCAGCTCCGGGACAGGGGATTCACCCCTCCACTTT
CDR3 protein: CASSSGTGDSPLHF
clone size: few
J gene: TRBJ1-6
D gene: TRBD1
V gene: TRBV5-1

CDR3 DNA: TGCGCCAGCAGTGAGTCGGAGGGATTACCCCTCCACTTT
CDR3 protein: CASSESEGLPLHF
clone size: -
J gene: TRBJ1-6
D gene: -
V gene: TRBV10-1

CDR3 DNA: TGCGCCAGCAGCTTGGGTCGGCCCAATAGCGGAGAGACCCAGTACTTC
CDR3 protein: CASSLGRPNSGETQYF
clone size: -
J gene: TRBJ2-5
D gene: -
V gene: TRBV5-1

CDR3 DNA: TGTGCCAGCAGCCAAGGTGCATTGGGGCAGAATGGCTACACCTTC
CDR3 protein: CASSQGALGQNGYTF
clone size: -
J gene: TRBJ1-2
D gene: -
V gene: TRBV3-1/TRBV3-2

CDR3 DNA: TGTGCCAGTAGTATAGCGTCCAGGGTCCCCTACGAGCAGTACTTC
CDR3 protein: CASSIASRVPYEQYF
clone size: -
J gene: TRBJ2-7
D gene: -
V gene: TRBV19

CDR3 DNA: TGTGCCAGCAGCCAAGTAGACAGGGTAATCGACGAGCAGTACTTC
CDR3 protein: CASSQVDRVIDEQYF
clone size: few
J gene: TRBJ2-7
D gene: TRBD1
V gene: TRBV4-2

CDR3 DNA: TGCGCCAGCAGCCTAAATCGCGGACATTACGAGCAGTACTTC
CDR3 protein: CASSLNRGHYEQYF
clone size: -
J gene: TRBJ2-7
D gene: -
V gene: TRBV4-3

CDR3 DNA: TGTGCCAGCAGCCAGACACTAGCAGGCTCCTACGAGCAGTACTTC
CDR3 protein: CASSQTLAGSYEQYF
clone size: -
J gene: TRBJ2-7
D gene: -
V gene: TRBV14

CDR3 DNA: TGCAGCGTTGAAATAGGGGCGGAGGGCTACACCTTC
CDR3 protein: CSVEIGAEGYTF
clone size: -
J gene: TRBJ1-2
D gene: -
V gene: TRBV29-1

CDR3 DNA: TGTGCCAGCAGACTAGAAGATACCTACAATGAGCAGTTCTTC
CDR3 protein: CASRLEDTYNEQFF
clone size: -
J gene: TRBJ2-1
D gene: -
V gene: TRBV6-5

CDR3 DNA: TGCGCCAGCAGCTTGGGCGGGAGAGGGTTGACAGATACGCAGTATTTT
CDR3 protein: CASSLGGRGLTDTQYF
clone size: many
J gene: TRBJ2-3
D gene: TRBD2
V gene: TRBV5-1

CDR3 DNA: TGTGCCAGCAGTTGGGGGGGGGCCTCCTACAATGAGCAGTTCTTC
CDR3 protein: CASSWGGASYNEQFF
clone size: -
J gene: TRBJ2-1
D gene: -
V gene: TRBV6-2/TRBV6-3

CDR3 DNA: TGTGCCAGCAGCGGGCGCGGGAGGGCGAACACTGAAGCTTTCTTT
CDR3 protein: CASSGRGRANTEAFF
clone size: -
J gene: TRBJ1-1
D gene: -
V gene: TRBV5-4

CDR3 DNA: TGTGCCAGCAGCTTGGGCGAAGCCAAAAACATTCAGTACTTC
CDR3 protein: CASSLGEAKNIQYF
clone size: -
J gene: TRBJ2-4
D gene: -
V gene: TRBV5-4

CDR3 DNA: TGTGCCAGCAGCCCCCGGGGGACCTACGAGCAGTACTTC
CDR3 protein: CASSPRGTYEQYF
clone size: -
J gene: TRBJ2-7
D gene: -
V gene: TRBV14

CDR3 DNA: TGTGCCAGCAGCCAAGTCGAGCGGGGGGGTACTGAGCAGTTCTTC
CDR3 protein: CASSQVERGGTEQFF
clone size: -
J gene: TRBJ2-1
D gene: TRBD2
V gene: TRBV4-2

CDR3 DNA: TGTGCCAGCAATCACAGGGGAAAGAACACTGAAGCTTTCTTT
CDR3 protein: CASNHRGKNTEAFF
clone size: -
J gene: TRBJ1-1
D gene: TRBD1
V gene: TRBV27

CDR3 DNA: TGTGCCAGCAAAGACAGTAACACTGAAGCTTTCTTT
CDR3 protein: CASKDSNTEAFF
clone size: once
J gene: TRBJ1-1
D gene: -
V gene: TRBV7-9